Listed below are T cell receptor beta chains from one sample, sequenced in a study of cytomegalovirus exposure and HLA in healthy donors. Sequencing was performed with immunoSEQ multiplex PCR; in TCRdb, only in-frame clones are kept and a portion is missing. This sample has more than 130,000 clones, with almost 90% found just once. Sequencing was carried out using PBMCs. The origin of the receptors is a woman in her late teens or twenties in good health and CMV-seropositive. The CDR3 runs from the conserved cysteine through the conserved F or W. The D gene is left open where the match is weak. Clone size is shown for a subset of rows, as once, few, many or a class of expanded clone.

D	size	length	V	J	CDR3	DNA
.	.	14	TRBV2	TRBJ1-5	CASSGRTDNQPQHF	TGTGCCAGCTCCGGCAGGACAGACAATCAGCCCCAGCATTTT
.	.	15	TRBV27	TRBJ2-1	CASSPGASAYNEQFF	TGTGCCAGCAGTCCCGGGGCTAGCGCGTACAATGAGCAGTTCTTC
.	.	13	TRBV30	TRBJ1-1	CAWSNDINTEAFF	TGTGCCTGGAGTAATGACATAAACACTGAAGCTTTCTTT
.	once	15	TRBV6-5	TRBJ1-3	CASSDTWISGNTIYF	TGTGCCAGCAGCGACACTTGGATTTCTGGAAACACCATATATTTT
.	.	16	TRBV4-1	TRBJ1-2	CASSQAIAAASYGYTF	TGCGCCAGCAGCCAAGCGATTGCGGCCGCAAGCTATGGCTACACCTTC
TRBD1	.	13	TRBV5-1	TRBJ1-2	CASSFGQGGGYTF	TGCGCCAGCAGCTTTGGACAGGGAGGGGGCTACACCTTC
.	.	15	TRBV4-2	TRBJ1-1	CASSQGTNGGTEAFF	TGTGCCAGCAGCCAAGGGACCAACGGGGGCACTGAAGCTTTCTTT
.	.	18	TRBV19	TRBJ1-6	CASSPRTVGASYNSPLHF	TGTGCCAGTAGTCCCCGAACCGTTGGGGCGAGCTATAATTCACCCCTCCACTTT
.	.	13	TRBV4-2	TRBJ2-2	CASSQRGPGELFF	TGTGCCAGCAGCCAACGAGGTCCGGGGGAGCTGTTTTTT
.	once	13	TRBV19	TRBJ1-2	CASSMGRGYGYTF	TGTGCCAGTAGTATGGGCAGGGGCTATGGCTACACCTTC
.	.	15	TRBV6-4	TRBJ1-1	CASSDSGGSRTEAFF	TGTGCCAGCAGTGACTCGGGGGGGTCGCGAACTGAAGCTTTCTTT
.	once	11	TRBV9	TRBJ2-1	CASRAGNEQFF	TGTGCCAGCAGGGCAGGCAATGAGCAGTTCTTC
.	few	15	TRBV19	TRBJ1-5	CASQDSPSSNQPQHF	TGTGCCAGTCAAGACAGCCCCTCAAGCAATCAGCCCCAGCATTTT
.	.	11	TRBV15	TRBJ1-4	CATRTYEKLFF	TGTGCCACCAGGACTTATGAAAAACTGTTTTTT